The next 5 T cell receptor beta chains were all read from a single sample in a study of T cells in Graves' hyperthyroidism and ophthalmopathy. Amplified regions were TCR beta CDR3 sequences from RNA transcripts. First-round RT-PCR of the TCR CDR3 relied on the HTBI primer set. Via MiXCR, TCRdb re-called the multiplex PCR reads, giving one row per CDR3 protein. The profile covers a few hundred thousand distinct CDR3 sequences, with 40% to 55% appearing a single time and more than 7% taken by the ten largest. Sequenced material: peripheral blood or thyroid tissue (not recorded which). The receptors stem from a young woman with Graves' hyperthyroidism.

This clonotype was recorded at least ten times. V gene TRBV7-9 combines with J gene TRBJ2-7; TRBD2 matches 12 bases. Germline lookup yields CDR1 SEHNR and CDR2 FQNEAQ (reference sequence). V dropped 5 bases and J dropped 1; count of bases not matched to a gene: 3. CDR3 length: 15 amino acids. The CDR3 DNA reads TGTGCCAGCAGCGCTAGCGGGAGGGCGTCCTACGAGCAGTACTTC. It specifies CASSASGRASYEQYF.

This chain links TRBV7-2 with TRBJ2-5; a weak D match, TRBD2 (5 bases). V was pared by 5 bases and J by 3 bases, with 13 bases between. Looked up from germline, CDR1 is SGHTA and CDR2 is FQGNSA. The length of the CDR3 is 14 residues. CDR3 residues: CASSSYSAEETQYF. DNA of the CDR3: TGTGCCAGCAGCAGTTACTCAGCGGAAGAGACCCAGTACTTC.

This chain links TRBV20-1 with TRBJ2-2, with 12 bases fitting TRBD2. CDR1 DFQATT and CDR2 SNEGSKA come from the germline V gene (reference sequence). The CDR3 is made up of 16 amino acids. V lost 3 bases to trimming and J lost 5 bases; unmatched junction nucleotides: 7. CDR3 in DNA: TGCAGTGCTAGCCCTAGCGGGAGGGCCGGGACCGGGGAGCTGTTTTTT. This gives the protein CSASPSGRAGTGELFF.

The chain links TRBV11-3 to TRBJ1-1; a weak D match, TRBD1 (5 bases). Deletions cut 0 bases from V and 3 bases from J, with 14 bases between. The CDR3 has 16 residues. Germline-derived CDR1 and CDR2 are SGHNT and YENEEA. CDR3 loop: CASSLEMWGGDTEAFF. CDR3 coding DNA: TGTGCCAGCAGCTTAGAGATGTGGGGGGGGGACACTGAAGCTTTCTTT.

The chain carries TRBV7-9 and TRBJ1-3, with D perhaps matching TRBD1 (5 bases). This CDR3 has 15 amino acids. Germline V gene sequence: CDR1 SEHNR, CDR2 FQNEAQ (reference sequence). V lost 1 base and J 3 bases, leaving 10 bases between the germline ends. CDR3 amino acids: CASSLGGAVGNTIYF. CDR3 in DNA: TGTGCCAGCAGCTTAGGGGGCGCGGTTGGAAACACCATATATTTT.